The TCR beta chain described here comes from a study of shared clonotypes between healthy human individuals. Broader study findings: For naive CD4 cells, roughly 4.8% of clonotypes were shared across a handful of donors.

As for this clone: Its antigen is unidentified.

Clones were read by immunoSEQ multiplex PCR, and TCRdb kept only the in-frame ones, dropping some. The sample has around 370,000 clones, 95% to 97% seen once. The TCR comes from a man younger than 45 in good health. The specimen was memory CD8+ T cells sorted from blood. Subset meaning: CD45RO+ cells pooled with CCR7-negative TemRA cells.

CDR3 sequence (DNA): TGCAGCGTACGAGACAGCTCCTACAATGAGCAGTTCTTC. This gives the protein CSVRDSSYNEQFF. The gene calls are TRBV29-1 and TRBJ2-1, with D possibly matching TRBD1 (5 bases). Trimming left V 6 bases short and J 0 bases short, with 9 bases between. The CDR3 runs to 13 residues. Germline V lookup: CDR1 SQVTM, CDR2 ANQGSEA.